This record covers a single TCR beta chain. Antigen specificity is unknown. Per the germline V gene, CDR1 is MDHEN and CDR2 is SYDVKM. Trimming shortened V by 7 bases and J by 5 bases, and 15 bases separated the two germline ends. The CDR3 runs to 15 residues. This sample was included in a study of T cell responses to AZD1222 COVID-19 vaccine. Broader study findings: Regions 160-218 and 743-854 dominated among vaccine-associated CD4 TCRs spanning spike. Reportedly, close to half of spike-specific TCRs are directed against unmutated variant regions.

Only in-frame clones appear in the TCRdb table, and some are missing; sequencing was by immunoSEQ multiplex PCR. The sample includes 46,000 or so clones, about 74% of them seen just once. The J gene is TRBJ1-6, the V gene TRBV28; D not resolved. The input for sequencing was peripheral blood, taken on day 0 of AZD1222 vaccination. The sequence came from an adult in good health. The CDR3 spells CASIRGWADNSPLHF. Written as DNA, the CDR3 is TGTGCCAGCATCCGCGGGTGGGCGGATAATTCACCCCTCCACTTT.